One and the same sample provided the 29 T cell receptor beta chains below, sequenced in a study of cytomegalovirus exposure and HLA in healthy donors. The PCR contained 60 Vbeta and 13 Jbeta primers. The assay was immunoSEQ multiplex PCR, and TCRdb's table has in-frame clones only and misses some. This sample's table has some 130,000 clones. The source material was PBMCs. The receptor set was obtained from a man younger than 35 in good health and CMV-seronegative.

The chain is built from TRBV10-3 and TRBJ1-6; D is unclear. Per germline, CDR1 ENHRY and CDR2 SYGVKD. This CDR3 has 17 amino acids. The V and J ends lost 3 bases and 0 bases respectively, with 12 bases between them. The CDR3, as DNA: TGTGCCATCAGTGAAGATGAACTTAGCTCCTATAATTCACCCCTCCACTTT. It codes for CAISEDELSSYNSPLHF.

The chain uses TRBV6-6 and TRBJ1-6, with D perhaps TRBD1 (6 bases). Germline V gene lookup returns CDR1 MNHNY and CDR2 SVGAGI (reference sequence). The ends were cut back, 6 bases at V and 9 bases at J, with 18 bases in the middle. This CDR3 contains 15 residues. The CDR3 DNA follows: TGTGCCAGCAGCCACGGGGCAGGGGAGGGTTCACCCCTCCACTTT. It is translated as CASSHGAGEGSPLHF.

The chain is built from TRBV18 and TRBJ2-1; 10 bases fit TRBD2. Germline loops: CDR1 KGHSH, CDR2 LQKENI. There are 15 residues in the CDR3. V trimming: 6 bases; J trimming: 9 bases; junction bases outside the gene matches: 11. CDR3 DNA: TGTGCCAGCTCCCCCAGCGGGGGGGCCGGGGGTGAGCAGTTCTTC. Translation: CASSPSGGAGGEQFF.

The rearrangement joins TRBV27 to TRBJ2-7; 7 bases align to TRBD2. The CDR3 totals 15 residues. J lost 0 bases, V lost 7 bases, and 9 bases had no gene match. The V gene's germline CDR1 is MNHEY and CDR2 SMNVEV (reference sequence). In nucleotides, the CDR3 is TGTGCCAGCACCCCTAGCGGCCTAAGCTCCTACGAGCAGTACTTC. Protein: CASTPSGLSSYEQYF.

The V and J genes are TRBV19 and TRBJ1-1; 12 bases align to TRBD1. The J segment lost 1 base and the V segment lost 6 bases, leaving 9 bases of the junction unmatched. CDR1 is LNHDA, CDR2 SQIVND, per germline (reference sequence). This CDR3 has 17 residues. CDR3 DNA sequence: TGTGCCAGTAGAACCGGGACAGGGGGCCCCCGGAACACTGAAGCTTTCTTT. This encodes CASRTGTGGPRNTEAFF.

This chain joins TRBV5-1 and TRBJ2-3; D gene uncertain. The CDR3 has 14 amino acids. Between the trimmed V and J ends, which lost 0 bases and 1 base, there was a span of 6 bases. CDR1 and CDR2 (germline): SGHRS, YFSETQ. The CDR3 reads CASSLETGTDTQYF. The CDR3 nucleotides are TGCGCCAGCAGCTTGGAAACGGGCACAGATACGCAGTATTTT.

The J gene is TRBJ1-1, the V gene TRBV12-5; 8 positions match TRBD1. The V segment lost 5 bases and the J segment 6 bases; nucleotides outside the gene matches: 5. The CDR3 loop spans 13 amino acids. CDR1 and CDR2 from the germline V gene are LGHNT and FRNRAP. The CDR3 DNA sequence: TGTGCTAGTGGTGCGGACAGGGACTCTGAAGCTTTCTTT. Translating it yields CASGADRDSEAFF. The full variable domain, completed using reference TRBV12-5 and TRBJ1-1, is DARVTQTPRHKVTEMGQEVTMRCQPILGHNTVFWYRQTMMQGLELLAYFRNRAPLDDSGMPKDRFSAEMPDATLATLKIQPSEPRDSAVYFCASGADRDSEAFFGQGTRLTVV.

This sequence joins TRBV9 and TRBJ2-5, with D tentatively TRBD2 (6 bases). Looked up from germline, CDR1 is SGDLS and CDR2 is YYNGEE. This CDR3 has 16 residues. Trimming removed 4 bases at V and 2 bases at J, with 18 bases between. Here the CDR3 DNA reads TGTGCCAGCAGCTCAGTAGTTGCGGGACTTCAAGAGACCCAGTACTTC. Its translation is CASSSVVAGLQETQYF.

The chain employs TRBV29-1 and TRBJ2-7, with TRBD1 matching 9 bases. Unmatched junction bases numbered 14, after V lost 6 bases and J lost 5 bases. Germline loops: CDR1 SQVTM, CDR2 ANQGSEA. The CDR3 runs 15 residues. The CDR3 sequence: CSVTFPDRGSHEQYF. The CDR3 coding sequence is TGCAGCGTGACCTTTCCGGACAGGGGATCGCACGAGCAGTACTTC.

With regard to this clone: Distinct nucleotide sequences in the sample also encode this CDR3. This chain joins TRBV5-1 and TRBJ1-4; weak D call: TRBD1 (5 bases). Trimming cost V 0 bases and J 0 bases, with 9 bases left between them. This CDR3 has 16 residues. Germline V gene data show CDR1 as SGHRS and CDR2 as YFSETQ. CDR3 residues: CASSLGGTPTNEKLFF. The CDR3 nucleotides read TGCGCCAGCAGCTTGGGGGGGACTCCAACTAATGAAAAACTGTTTTTT.

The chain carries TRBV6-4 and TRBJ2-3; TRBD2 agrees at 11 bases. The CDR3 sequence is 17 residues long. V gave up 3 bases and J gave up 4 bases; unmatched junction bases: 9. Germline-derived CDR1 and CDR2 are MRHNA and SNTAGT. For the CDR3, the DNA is TGTGCCAGCAGTGAGGAGGCTAGCGGGAGGCTTTCAGATACGCAGTATTTT. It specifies CASSEEASGRLSDTQYF.

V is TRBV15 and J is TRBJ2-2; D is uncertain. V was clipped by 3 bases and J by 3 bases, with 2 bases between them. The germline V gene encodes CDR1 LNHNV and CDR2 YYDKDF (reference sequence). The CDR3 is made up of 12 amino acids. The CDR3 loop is CATSSDTGELFF. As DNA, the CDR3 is TGTGCCACCAGCAGCGACACCGGGGAGCTGTTTTTT.

The CDR3 sequence: CASSPNPTDEQYF. The CDR3 DNA reads TGTGCCAGCAGCCCTAATCCCACGGACGAGCAGTACTTC. The chain is built from TRBV7-2 and TRBJ2-7; D is undetermined. CDR1 SGHTA and CDR2 FQGNSA come from the germline V gene. The CDR3 is made up of 13 amino acids. The V end lost 5 bases, the J end lost 5 bases, and 13 bases lay between the germline ends.

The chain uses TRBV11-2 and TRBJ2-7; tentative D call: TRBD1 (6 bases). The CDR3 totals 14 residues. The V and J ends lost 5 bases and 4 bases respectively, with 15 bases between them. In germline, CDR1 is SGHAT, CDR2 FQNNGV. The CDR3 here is CASSRPGDTYEQYF. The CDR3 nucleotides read TGTGCCAGCAGCCGACCAGGGGACACTTACGAGCAGTACTTC.

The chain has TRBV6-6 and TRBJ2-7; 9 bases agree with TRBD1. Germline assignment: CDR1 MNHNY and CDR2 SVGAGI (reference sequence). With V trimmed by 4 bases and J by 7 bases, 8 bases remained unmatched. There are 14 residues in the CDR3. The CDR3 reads CASSSSGQGLEQYF. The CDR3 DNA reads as TGTGCCAGCAGTTCCTCGGGACAGGGTTTGGAGCAGTACTTC.

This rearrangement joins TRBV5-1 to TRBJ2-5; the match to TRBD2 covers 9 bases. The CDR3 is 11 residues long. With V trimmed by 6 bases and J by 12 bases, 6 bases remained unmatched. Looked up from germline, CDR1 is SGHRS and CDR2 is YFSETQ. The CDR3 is CASTEAGGKYF. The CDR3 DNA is TGCGCCAGCACCGAAGCGGGGGGAAAGTACTTC.

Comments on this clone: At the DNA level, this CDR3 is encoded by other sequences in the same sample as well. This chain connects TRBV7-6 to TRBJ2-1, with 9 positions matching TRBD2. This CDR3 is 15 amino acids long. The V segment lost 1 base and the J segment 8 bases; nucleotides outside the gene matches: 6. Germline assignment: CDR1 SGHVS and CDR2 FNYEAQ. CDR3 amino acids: CASSLGGRAVDEQFF. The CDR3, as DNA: TGTGCCAGCAGCTTAGGCGGGAGGGCGGTGGATGAGCAGTTCTTC.

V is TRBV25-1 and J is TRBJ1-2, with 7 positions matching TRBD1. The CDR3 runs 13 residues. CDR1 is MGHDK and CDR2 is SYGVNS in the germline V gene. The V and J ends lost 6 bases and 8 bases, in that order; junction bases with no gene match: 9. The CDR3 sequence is CASSLTGIHGYTF. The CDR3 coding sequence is TGTGCCAGCAGCTTGACAGGGATCCACGGCTACACCTTC.

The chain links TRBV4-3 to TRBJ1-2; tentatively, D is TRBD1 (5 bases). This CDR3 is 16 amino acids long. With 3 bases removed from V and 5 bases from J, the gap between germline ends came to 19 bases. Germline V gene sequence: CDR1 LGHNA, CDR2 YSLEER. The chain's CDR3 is CASSQDIEAGKYGYTF. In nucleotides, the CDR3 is TGCGCCAGCAGCCAGGATATTGAGGCAGGGAAGTATGGCTACACCTTC.

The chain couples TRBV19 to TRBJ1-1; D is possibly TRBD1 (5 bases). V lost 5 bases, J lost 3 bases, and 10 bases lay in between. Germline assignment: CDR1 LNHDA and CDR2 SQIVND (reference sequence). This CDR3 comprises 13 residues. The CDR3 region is CASSLARDTEAFF. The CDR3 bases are TGTGCCAGTAGTCTCGCCAGGGACACTGAAGCTTTCTTT.

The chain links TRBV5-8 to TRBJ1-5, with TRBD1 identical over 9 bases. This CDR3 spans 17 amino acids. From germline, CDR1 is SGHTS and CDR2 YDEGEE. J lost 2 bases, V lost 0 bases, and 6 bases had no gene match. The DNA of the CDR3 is TGTGCCAGCAGCTTGGTGGGACAGGGATCCCGCAATCAGCCCCAGCATTTT. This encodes CASSLVGQGSRNQPQHF. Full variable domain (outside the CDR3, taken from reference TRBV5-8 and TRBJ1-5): EAGVTQSPTHLIKTRGQQATLRCSPISGHTSVYWYQQALGLGLQFLLWYDEGEERNRGNFPPRFSGRQFPNYSSELNVNALELEDSALYLCASSLVGQGSRNQPQHFGDGTRLSIL.

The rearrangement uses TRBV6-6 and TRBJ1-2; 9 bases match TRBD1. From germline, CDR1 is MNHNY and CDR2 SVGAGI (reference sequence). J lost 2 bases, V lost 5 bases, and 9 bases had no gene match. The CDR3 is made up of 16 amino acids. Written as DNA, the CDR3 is TGTGCCAGCAGTCGGATCGACAGGGGGGACAACTATGGCTACACCTTC. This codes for CASSRIDRGDNYGYTF.

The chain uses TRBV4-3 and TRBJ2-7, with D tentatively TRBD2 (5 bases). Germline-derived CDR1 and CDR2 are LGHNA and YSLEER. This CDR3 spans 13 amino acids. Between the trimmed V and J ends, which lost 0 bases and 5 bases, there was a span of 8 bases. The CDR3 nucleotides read TGCGCCAGCAGCCAAGATTCCGGGGACGAGCAGTACTTC. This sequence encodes CASSQDSGDEQYF.

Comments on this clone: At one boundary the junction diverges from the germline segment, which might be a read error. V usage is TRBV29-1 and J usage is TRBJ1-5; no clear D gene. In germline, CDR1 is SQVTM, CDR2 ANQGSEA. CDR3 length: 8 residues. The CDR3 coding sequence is TGCAGCGTTGGGAACGGGGATTTT. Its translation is CSVGNGDF. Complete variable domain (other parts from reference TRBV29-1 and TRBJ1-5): SAVISQKPSRDICQRGTSLTIQCQVDSQVTMMFWYRQQPGQSLTLIATANQGSEATYESGFVIDKFPISRPNLTFSTLTVSNMSPEDSSIYLCSVGNGDFGDGTRLSIL.

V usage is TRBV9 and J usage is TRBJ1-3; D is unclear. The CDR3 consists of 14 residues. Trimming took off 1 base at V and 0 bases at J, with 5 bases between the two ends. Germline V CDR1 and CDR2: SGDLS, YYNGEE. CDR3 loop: CASSVTISGNTIYF. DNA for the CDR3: TGTGCCAGCAGCGTAACTATCTCTGGAAACACCATATATTTT.

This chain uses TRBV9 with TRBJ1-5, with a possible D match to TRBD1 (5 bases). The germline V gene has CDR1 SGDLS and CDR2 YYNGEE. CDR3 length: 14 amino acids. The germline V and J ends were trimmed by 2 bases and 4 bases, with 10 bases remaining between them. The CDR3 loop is CASSVGGENQPQHF. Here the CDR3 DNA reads TGTGCCAGCAGCGTGGGGGGAGAGAATCAGCCCCAGCATTTT.

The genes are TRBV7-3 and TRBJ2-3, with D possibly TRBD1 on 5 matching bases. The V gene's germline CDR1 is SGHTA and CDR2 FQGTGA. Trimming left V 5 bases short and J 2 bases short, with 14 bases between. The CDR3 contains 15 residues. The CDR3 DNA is TGTGCCAGCAGCCCTGGGGCATCTGCCACAGATACGCAGTATTTT. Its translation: CASSPGASATDTQYF.

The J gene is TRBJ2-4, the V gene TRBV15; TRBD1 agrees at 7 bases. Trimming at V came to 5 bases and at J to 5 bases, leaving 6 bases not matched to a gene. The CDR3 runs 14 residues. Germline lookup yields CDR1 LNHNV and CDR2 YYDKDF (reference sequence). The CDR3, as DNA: TGTGCCACCAGCCGAGGGGGCAACGAAAACATTCAGTACTTC. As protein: CATSRGGNENIQYF.

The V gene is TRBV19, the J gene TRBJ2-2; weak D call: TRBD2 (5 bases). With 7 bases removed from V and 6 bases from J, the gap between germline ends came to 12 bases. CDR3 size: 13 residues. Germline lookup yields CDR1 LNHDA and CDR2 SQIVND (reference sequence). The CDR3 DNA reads TGTGCCAGTATCGGCCCCGGGGCCGGGGAGCTGTTTTTT. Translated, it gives CASIGPGAGELFF.